The TCR beta chain described here comes from a study of shared clonotypes between healthy human individuals. The study, taken as a whole, reports: The study found roughly 5% of naive CD4 clonotypes shared across several donors. Non-shared clonotypes displayed generation probabilities falling below those of clonotypes present in all four donors. An expected dependence of interdonor clonotype sharing on sequencing depth was noted.

Those who donated were healthy HIV-negative adults, with no recent acute infections or vaccinations reported. Repertoires were generated with immunoSEQ multiplex PCR, while TCRdb's copy carries only in-frame clones and drops some. Of 1.5 million to 1.9 million clones in the sample, approximately 98% were seen once. Notes on this clone: Its antigen remains unknown. In the same sample, other DNA sequences code for this CDR3.

The germline CDR1 and CDR2 sequences are KGHSH and LQKENI. CDR3 length equals 13 residues. The V gene lost 1 base and the J gene lost 1 base, with 4 bases spanning the gap. This TCR came from a man in his thirties or forties in good health. This sequence joins TRBV18 and TRBJ1-1; D is ambiguous. Sequenced material: naive CD4+ T cells sorted from blood. Sample subset: CD45RA+ positively selected. The CDR3 spells CASSPLRNTEAFF. CDR3 DNA: TGTGCCAGCTCACCACTCAGGAACACTGAAGCTTTCTTT.